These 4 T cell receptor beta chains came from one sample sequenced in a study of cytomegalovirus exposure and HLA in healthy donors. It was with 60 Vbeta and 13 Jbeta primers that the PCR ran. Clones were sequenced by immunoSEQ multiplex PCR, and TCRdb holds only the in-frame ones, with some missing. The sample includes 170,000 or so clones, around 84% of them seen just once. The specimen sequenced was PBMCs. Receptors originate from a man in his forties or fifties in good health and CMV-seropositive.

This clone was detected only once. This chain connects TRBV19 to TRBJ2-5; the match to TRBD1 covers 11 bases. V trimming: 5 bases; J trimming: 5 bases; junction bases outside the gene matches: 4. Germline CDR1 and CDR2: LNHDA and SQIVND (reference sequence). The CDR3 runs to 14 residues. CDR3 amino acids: CASSGTGGGETQYF. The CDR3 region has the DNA TGTGCCAGTAGTGGGACAGGGGGAGGCGAGACCCAGTACTTC.

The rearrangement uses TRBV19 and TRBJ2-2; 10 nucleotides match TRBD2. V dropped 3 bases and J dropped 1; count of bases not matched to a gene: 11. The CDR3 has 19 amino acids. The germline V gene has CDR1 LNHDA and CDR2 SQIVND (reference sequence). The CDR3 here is CASSIGLAVLEGNTGELFF. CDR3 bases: TGTGCCAGTAGTATCGGACTAGCGGTTTTGGAGGGGAACACCGGGGAGCTGTTTTTT.

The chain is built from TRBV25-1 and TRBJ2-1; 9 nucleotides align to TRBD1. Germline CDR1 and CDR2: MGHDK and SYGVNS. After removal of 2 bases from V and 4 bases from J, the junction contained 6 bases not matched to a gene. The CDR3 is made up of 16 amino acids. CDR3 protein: CASSEAGTGRYNEQFF. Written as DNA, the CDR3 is TGTGCCAGCAGTGAAGCCGGGACAGGGAGATACAATGAGCAGTTCTTC.

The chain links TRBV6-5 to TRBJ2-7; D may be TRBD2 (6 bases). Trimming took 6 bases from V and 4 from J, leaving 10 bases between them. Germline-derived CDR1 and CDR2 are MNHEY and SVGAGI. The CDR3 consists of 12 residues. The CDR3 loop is CASRGAGYEQYF. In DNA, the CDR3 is TGTGCCAGCAGAGGTGCGGGGTACGAGCAGTACTTC.